This is a list of T cell receptor beta chains from one sample in a study of response to subunit inactivated influenza vaccine. TCRdb independently ran MiXCR on the RT-PCR reads; one entry per CDR3 protein. The data contain just over 300,000 distinct CDR3 sequences, 21% of them singletons. The material sequenced was PBMCs from blood, taken 21 months after vaccination. These TCRs come from a man between 50 and 75 years old who received an inactivated influenza vaccine. CDR3s include the opening cysteine and the closing phenylalanine or tryptophan.

j_call	v_call	cdr3_aa
TRBJ2-3	TRBV2	CASSLGLASQYF
TRBJ2-4	TRBV12-3/TRBV12-4	CASSFGTENIQYF
TRBJ1-2	TRBV10-3	CAIHYKPTPGGFYGYTF
TRBJ2-7	TRBV9	CASSVGRDSYEQYF
TRBJ1-1	TRBV4-3	CASSQDYRGPEAFF
TRBJ1-2	TRBV7-9	CASKGGHGYTF
TRBJ2-1	TRBV7-9	CASSLGVAGAPPEQFF
TRBJ2-3	TRBV7-9	CASSLEAGARTDTQYF
TRBJ2-2	TRBV7-9	CASSPRGLMDTGELFF
TRBJ2-7	TRBV28	CASSPWTVTSYEQYF
TRBJ1-5	TRBV15	CATSNRDANQPQHF
TRBJ2-3	TRBV4-2	CASSQAVAGAGGDTQYF
TRBJ2-2	TRBV29-1	CSAGQSANTGELFF
TRBJ2-3	TRBV18	CASSPTESTDTQYF
TRBJ1-1	TRBV29-1	CSVLKNTEAFF
TRBJ1-3	TRBV7-2	CANSPGTGSGNTIYF
TRBJ1-4	TRBV7-9	CASSRDRHEKLFF
TRBJ2-3	TRBV30	CAWSVALGADTQYF
TRBJ2-1	TRBV24-1	CATSDVGQNYNEQFF
TRBJ1-4	TRBV12-3/TRBV12-4	CASSHGQGFNEKLFF
TRBJ2-3	TRBV12-3/TRBV12-4	CASSLPMTVSTDAQYF
TRBJ1-3	TRBV10-3	CAISESFVTGVGNTIYF
TRBJ2-2	TRBV14	CASSLDMNTGELFF
TRBJ2-2	TRBV19	CASSLRLDRRYTGELFF
TRBJ2-5	TRBV9	CASSEQAGEAETQYF
TRBJ2-3	TRBV4-1	CASSRGTLTDTQYF
TRBJ1-1	TRBV19	CASRLDTRSLAFF
TRBJ1-2	TRBV29-1	CSVRQPSYGYTF
TRBJ1-6	TRBV12-3/TRBV12-4	CASSLSLGRFNSPLHF
TRBJ2-1	TRBV20-1	CSAGGQSNEQFF
TRBJ1-2	TRBV20-1	CSARVTGRPGYTF
TRBJ2-4	TRBV18	CASSTGTGTNIQYF
TRBJ2-1	TRBV6-5	CASSSDRASYNEQFF
TRBJ1-5	TRBV7-2	CASTLAGGGNQPQHF
TRBJ1-2	TRBV11-2	CASSWDRIGDYGYTF
TRBJ2-3	TRBV7-2	CASSLRPSTDTQYF
TRBJ2-6	TRBV9	CASSVGADRAYLGANVLTF
TRBJ1-2	TRBV5-6	CASSFQGGNYGYTF
TRBJ2-1	TRBV20-1	CSARDRTSGTHEQFF
TRBJ1-3	TRBV4-3	CATPLGVSGNTIYF
TRBJ2-1	TRBV20-1	CSVLGQGPYNEQFF
TRBJ1-5	TRBV2	CASSTPGTTYSNQPQHF
TRBJ1-2	TRBV28	CASSTTGYEGYTF
TRBJ1-6	TRBV7-2	CASSWHPGSSYNSPLHF
TRBJ1-5	TRBV11-2	CTSSLGGQNNQPQHF
TRBJ1-5	TRBV12-3/TRBV12-4	CASMPSGGENQPQHF
TRBJ1-5	TRBV21-1	CASSKEGIQPQHF
TRBJ2-2	TRBV7-9	CASNLLVGAGTGELFF
TRBJ1-1	TRBV7-9	CASSQGETMNTEAFF
TRBJ1-1	TRBV29-1	CSVDKNTEAFF
TRBJ2-7	TRBV12-3/TRBV12-4	CASSLHTTYEQYF
TRBJ1-4	TRBV28	CASSPGQGFLELFF
TRBJ2-1	TRBV5-6	CASTPVGSYNEQFF
TRBJ2-1	TRBV5-1	CASSLDSPFLGNEQFF
TRBJ2-1	TRBV20-1	CSARGGDGEQFF
TRBJ2-5	TRBV28	CASSQTASETQYF
TRBJ1-1	TRBV18	CASSPTQSTEAFF
TRBJ2-2	TRBV2	CASSADRGIVTGELFF
TRBJ2-3	TRBV7-2	CASSRSSGIIDTQYF